The 19 T cell receptor beta chains below come from one sample, sequenced in a study of patients and donors after allogeneic stem cell transplantation (dated by TCRdb to the early 2020s). Libraries were made using RT-PCR. Sequencing instrument: NextSeq 550. TCRdb handled the public reads itself, with Q25 trimming in fastp and clone calling in MiXCR, and kept productive beta chains. Each CDR3 protein appears once, grouped with its most common genes and DNA. In this sample the table shows about 160,000 distinct CDR3 sequences, roughly 22% of which occur a single time. The ten largest account for 25% to 30% of the sample. The sequenced material came from blood, either unsorted or a sorted T cell fraction (not recorded which). These receptors originate from a human donor who was either an allogeneic HSCT recipient or a stem cell or donor lymphocyte infusion donor (not recorded which). It is not recorded whose cells these are; they may come from a transplant donor.

This clonotype showed up just a few times. The chain is built from TRBV18 and TRBJ2-1; 8 bases fit TRBD2. CDR3 length: 16 residues. V was pared by 2 bases and J by 1 base, with 4 bases of the junction left unmatched. Germline values: CDR1 KGHSH, CDR2 LQKENI. The CDR3 coding sequence is TGTGCCAGCTCACCATCTCGCGGGGGGTCCTACAATGAGCAGTTCTTC. Residues: CASSPSRGGSYNEQFF.

This clonotype was recorded only once. J is TRBJ2-3 and V is TRBV5-1, with no clear D. The length of the CDR3 is 14 residues. The germline V and J ends were trimmed by 7 bases and 2 bases, with 14 bases remaining between them. Germline CDR1 reads SGHRS; CDR2 reads YFSETQ. This chain's CDR3 is CASLYSAPTDTQYF. The CDR3 DNA follows: TGCGCCAGCCTTTACAGTGCCCCCACAGATACGCAGTATTTT.

The gene calls are TRBV20-1 and TRBJ2-5; no firm D call. In germline, CDR1 is DFQATT, CDR2 SNEGSKA (reference sequence). The germline V and J ends were trimmed by 6 bases and 1 base, with 12 bases remaining between them. CDR3 length equals 13 residues. This chain's CDR3 is CSAKATIQETQYF. Here the CDR3 DNA reads TGCAGTGCCAAGGCAACTATCCAAGAGACCCAGTACTTC.

There are a few counts of this clonotype. J is TRBJ2-5 and V is TRBV12-3 or TRBV12-4; possible D gene TRBD1, 6 bases. The CDR3 runs 14 residues. V was pared by 5 bases and J by 5 bases, with 15 bases between. CDR3 DNA sequence: TGTGCCAGCAGTCGACAGGAGATGCAGGAGACCCAGTACTTC. Translated: CASSRQEMQETQYF.

V is TRBV29-1 and J is TRBJ1-1; weak D call: TRBD1 (6 bases). Trimming took 2 bases from V and 7 from J, leaving 8 bases between them. The length of the CDR3 is 11 residues. CDR1 is SQVTM and CDR2 is ANQGSEA in the germline V gene. CDR3 residues: CSVERGFEAFF. The CDR3 coding sequence is TGCAGCGTTGAAAGGGGGTTTGAAGCTTTCTTT. The whole variable domain, remainder taken from reference TRBV29-1 and TRBJ1-1, is SAVISQKPSRDICQRGTSLTIQCQVDSQVTMMFWYRQQPGQSLTLIATANQGSEATYESGFVIDKFPISRPNLTFSTLTVSNMSPEDSSIYLCSVERGFEAFFGQGTRLTVV.

The chain has TRBV10-3 and TRBJ1-5; D not resolved. The CDR3 consists of 13 residues. Trimming stripped 4 bases from V and 4 bases from J, with 8 bases between. The germline V gene has CDR1 ENHRY and CDR2 SYGVKD. CDR3: CAISGRENQPQHF. CDR3 nucleotides: TGTGCCATCAGTGGAAGGGAGAATCAGCCCCAGCATTTT.

V usage is TRBV12-3 or TRBV12-4 and J usage is TRBJ1-6; 8 positions match TRBD1. V shed 5 bases, J shed 7 bases, and the junction held 7 bases outside the gene matches. This CDR3 region has 15 residues. This CDR3 is CASSPMTGVNSPLHF. CDR3 sequence (DNA): TGTGCCAGCAGTCCGATGACAGGGGTGAATTCACCCCTCCACTTT.

V is TRBV5-1 and J is TRBJ2-3; 14 bases agree with TRBD2. Germline CDR1 and CDR2: SGHRS and YFSETQ. This CDR3 spans 16 amino acids. J lost 4 bases, V lost 6 bases, and 7 bases had no gene match. CDR3 DNA sequence: TGCGCCAGCAAAGGGACTAGCGGGAGTCTCCCAGATACGCAGTATTTT. Translating gives CASKGTSGSLPDTQYF.

The chain has TRBV5-1 and TRBJ2-5; D is unresolved. Trimming took 4 bases from V and 4 from J, leaving 11 bases between them. This CDR3 contains 13 residues. Germline V gene sequence: CDR1 SGHRS, CDR2 YFSETQ. The CDR3 spells CASSKSVGETQYF. CDR3 sequence (DNA): TGCGCCAGCAGCAAAAGCGTAGGAGAGACCCAGTACTTC.

The chain employs TRBV29-1 and TRBJ2-7; D is tentatively TRBD1 or TRBD2 (5 bases each). The CDR3 loop spans 14 amino acids. Trimming shortened V by 0 bases and J by 0 bases, and 9 bases separated the two germline ends. The germline V gene has CDR1 SQVTM and CDR2 ANQGSEA. CDR3: CSVEEGDRSYEQYF. CDR3 DNA sequence: TGCAGCGTTGAAGAAGGGGACCGCTCCTACGAGCAGTACTTC.

This clonotype was picked up a small number of times. The chain carries TRBV5-1 and TRBJ1-6; a possible D gene is TRBD1 (6 bases). The CDR3 length is 16 residues. V gave up 0 bases and J gave up 7 bases, with 14 bases separating them. The germline gives CDR1 SGHRS, CDR2 YFSETQ. CDR3 region: CASSLDLPGQNSPLHF. CDR3 coding DNA: TGCGCCAGCAGCTTGGATTTACCCGGACAGAATTCACCCCTCCACTTT. The full variable domain, in which reference TRBV5-1 and TRBJ1-6 provide the parts outside the CDR3, is KAGVTQTPRYLIKTRGQQVTLSCSPISGHRSVSWYQQTPGQGLQFLFEYFSETQRNKGNFPGRFSGRQFSNSRSEMNVSTLELGDSALYLCASSLDLPGQNSPLHFGNGTRLTVT.

J is TRBJ2-7 and V is TRBV30; TRBD1 matches at 7 bases. CDR1 is GTSNPN and CDR2 is SVGIG in the germline V gene (reference sequence). After removal of 4 bases from V and 6 bases from J, the junction contained 6 bases not matched to a gene. This CDR3 has 12 amino acids. This chain's CDR3 is CAWISRTGEQYF. For the CDR3, the DNA is TGTGCCTGGATCTCAAGGACAGGCGAGCAGTACTTC.

In its sample, this clonotype was seen once. V and J are TRBV7-3 and TRBJ2-3, with TRBD1 matching 10 bases. After removal of 5 bases from V and 4 bases from J, the junction contained 3 bases not matched to a gene. This CDR3 is 14 amino acids long. Germline CDR1 SGHTA, CDR2 FQGTGA. CDR3 region: CASSPGQGPDTQYF. The CDR3 DNA follows: TGTGCCAGCAGCCCGGGACAGGGGCCAGATACGCAGTATTTT.

The chain links TRBV18 to TRBJ1-5, with 7 bases that match TRBD1. This CDR3 has 18 amino acids. Germline CDR1 is KGHSH and CDR2 is LQKENI. Germline trimming cut 2 bases from V and 6 bases from J; bases unmatched to any gene: 16. This chain's CDR3 is CASSPTGAGGTSSQPQHF. CDR3 sequence (DNA): TGTGCCAGCTCACCAACAGGGGCAGGCGGAACGAGTTCTCAGCCCCAGCATTTT.

This clonotype occurred a few times. The rearrangement uses TRBV29-1 and TRBJ2-7; weak D call: TRBD2 (6 bases). V dropped 3 bases and J dropped 1 base, with 16 bases sitting between them. The CDR3 sequence is 15 residues long. Germline lookup yields CDR1 SQVTM and CDR2 ANQGSEA. The CDR3 reads CSVEVRVAGSYEQYF. DNA of the CDR3: TGCAGCGTTGAGGTCCGTGTCGCGGGATCCTACGAGCAGTACTTC.

This sequence joins TRBV5-6 and TRBJ1-1, with D hard to call. The V gene lost 0 bases and the J gene lost 2 bases, with 11 bases spanning the gap. Germline CDR1 and CDR2: SGHDT and YYEEEE. CDR3 length equals 15 residues. CDR3 loop: CASSLGAQKNTEAFF. As DNA, the CDR3 is TGTGCCAGCAGCTTGGGAGCCCAAAAAAACACTGAAGCTTTCTTT.

V and J are TRBV6-5 and TRBJ2-1; TRBD2 matches 8 bases. This CDR3 region has 18 residues. V lost 0 bases and J lost 5; bases outside the gene matches: 12. From germline, CDR1 is MNHEY and CDR2 SVGAGI. The CDR3 sequence: CASSYSVLAGRHHNEQFF. DNA of the CDR3: TGTGCCAGCAGTTACTCAGTCTTAGCGGGGCGACATCACAATGAGCAGTTCTTC.

J is TRBJ2-3 and V is TRBV9; D is unresolved. Germline V CDR1 and CDR2: SGDLS, YYNGEE. The CDR3 is made up of 14 amino acids. Trimming left V 0 bases short and J 0 bases short, with 5 bases between. Here the CDR3 DNA reads TGTGCCAGCAGCGTAGTAGTCAGCACAGATACGCAGTATTTT. Translation: CASSVVVSTDTQYF.

This clonotype was seen only a few times. V and J are TRBV6-5 and TRBJ1-1, with 7 bases matching TRBD1. V was clipped by 6 bases and J by 4 bases; unmatched bases: 20. The CDR3 is made up of 18 amino acids. The germline V gene has CDR1 MNHEY and CDR2 SVGAGI. This CDR3 reads CASSPTGGDREGSTEAFF. In DNA, the CDR3 is TGTGCCAGCAGCCCTACGGGGGGGGACAGAGAAGGTAGCACTGAAGCTTTCTTT.